This T cell receptor (beta chain) was retrieved from a study of blood T cell repertoires in COVID-19. Assay: immunoSEQ multiplex PCR; the TCRdb copy retains only in-frame clones and omits some. The sample holds some 70,000 clones, 81% seen once. The source is a woman between 65 and 79 years old with acute or convalescent COVID-19. Source material: peripheral blood.

The DNA for the CDR3 is TGTGCCAGCAGCCAAGTTCTGGGGGGAAGCTCCTACAATGAGCAGTTCTTC. This encodes CASSQVLGGSSYNEQFF. The V and J genes are TRBV3-1 (or the pseudogene TRBV3-2) and TRBJ2-1, with D possibly TRBD2 on 6 matching bases. Germline V lookup: CDR1 LGHDT, CDR2 YNNKEL (reference sequence). V lost 1 base and J lost 0, with 13 bases in between. CDR3 length equals 17 residues.